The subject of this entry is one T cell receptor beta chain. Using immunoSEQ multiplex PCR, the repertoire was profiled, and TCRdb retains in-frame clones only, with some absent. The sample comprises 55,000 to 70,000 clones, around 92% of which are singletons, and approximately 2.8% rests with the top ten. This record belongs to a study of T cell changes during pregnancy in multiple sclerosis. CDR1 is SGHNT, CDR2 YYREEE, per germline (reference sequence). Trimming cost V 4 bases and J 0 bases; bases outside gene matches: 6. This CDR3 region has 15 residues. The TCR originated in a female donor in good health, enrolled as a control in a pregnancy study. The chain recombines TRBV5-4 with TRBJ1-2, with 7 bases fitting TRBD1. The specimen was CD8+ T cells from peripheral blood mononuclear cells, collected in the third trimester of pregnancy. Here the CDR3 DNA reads TGTGCCAGCAGCACCTGGGACAGTGCTAACTATGGCTACACCTTC. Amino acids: CASSTWDSANYGYTF.